This T cell receptor (beta chain) was captured by sequencing in a study of blood T cells in healthy people across ages. Across the whole study: Researchers report that template switching captured about one barcoded beta molecule per two T cells.

Looked up from germline, CDR1 is LGHDT and CDR2 is YNNKEL (reference sequence). V lost 4 bases and J 8 bases, leaving 14 bases between the germline ends. CDR3 length: 13 amino acids. Next came a second PCR, run for about 6 to 12 cycles, which used a sample-barcoded 5' primer along with a J-beta primer mix. TCRdb fed the 5' RACE reads into MiXCR, producing one record per CDR3 protein. The table shows roughly 730,000 distinct CDR3 sequences, with roughly three fifths occurring only once. Healthy Russian Caucasian donors spanned ages roughly 6 to 90 years. Total RNA extraction produced at least 6 micrograms (per sample) for the study. This clonotype was picked up a small number of times. Antigen specificity is unknown. General study results and limits: A greater number of naive CD4+ cells and higher diversity distinguished long-lived donors from aged donors.

The V call is TRBV3-1, the J call TRBJ1-2; perhaps TRBD1 as D (6 bases). This clonotype was obtained from a man in his forties or fifties in good health. The sequenced sample consisted of blood. CDR3 protein: CASSPGGGGGYTF. In DNA form, the CDR3 reads TGTGCCAGCAGCCCAGGTGGAGGGGGAGGCTACACCTTC.